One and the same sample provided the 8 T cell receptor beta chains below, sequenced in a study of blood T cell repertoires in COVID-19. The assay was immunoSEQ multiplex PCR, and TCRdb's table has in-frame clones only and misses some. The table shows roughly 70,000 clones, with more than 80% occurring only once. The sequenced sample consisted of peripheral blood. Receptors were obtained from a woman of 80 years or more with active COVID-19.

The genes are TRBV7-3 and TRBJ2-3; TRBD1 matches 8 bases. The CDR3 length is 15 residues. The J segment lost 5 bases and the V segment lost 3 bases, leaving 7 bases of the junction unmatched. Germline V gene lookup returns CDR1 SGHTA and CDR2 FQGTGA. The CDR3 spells CASSLSRGPEDTQYF. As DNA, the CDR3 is TGTGCCAGCAGCTTGTCCAGGGGGCCGGAAGATACGCAGTATTTT.

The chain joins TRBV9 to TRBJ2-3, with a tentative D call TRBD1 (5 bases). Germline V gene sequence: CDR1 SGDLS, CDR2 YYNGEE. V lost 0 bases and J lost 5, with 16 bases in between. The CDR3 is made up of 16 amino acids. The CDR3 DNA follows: TGTGCCAGCAGCGTAGTTTCGACCCAGGGTGGAGATACGCAGTATTTT. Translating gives CASSVVSTQGGDTQYF.

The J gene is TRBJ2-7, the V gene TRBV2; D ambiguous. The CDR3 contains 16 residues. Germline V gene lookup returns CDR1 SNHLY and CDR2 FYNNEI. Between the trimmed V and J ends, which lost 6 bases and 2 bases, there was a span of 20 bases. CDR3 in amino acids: CASSPRPANRAYEQYF. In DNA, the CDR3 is TGTGCCAGCAGCCCGCGACCAGCGAACCGGGCCTACGAGCAGTACTTC.

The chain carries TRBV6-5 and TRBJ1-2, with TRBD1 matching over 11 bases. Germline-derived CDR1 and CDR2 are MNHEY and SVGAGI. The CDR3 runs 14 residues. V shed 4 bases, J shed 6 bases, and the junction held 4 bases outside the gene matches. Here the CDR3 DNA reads TGTGCCAGCAGTTCCCCGGGACAGGGGGATGGCTACACCTTC. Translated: CASSSPGQGDGYTF.

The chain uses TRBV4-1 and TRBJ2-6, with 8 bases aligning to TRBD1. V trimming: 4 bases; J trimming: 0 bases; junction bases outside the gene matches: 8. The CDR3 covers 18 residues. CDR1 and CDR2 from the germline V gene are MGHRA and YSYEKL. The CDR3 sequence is CASSPGYRGTSGANVLTF. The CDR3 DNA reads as TGCGCCAGCAGCCCCGGATACAGGGGGACCTCTGGGGCCAACGTCCTGACTTTC.

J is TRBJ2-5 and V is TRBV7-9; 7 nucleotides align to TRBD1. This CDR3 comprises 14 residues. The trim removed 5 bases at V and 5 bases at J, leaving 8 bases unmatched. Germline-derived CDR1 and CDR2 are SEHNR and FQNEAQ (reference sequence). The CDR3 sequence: CASSTHRGEETQYF. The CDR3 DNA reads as TGTGCCAGCAGCACCCACAGGGGAGAGGAGACCCAGTACTTC.

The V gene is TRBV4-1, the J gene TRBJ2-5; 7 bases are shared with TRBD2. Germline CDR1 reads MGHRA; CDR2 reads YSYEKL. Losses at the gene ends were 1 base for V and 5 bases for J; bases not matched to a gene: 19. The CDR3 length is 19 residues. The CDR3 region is CASSQGAGLAEIPWETQYF. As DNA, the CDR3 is TGCGCCAGCAGCCAAGGGGCCGGGCTAGCGGAAATTCCTTGGGAGACCCAGTACTTC.

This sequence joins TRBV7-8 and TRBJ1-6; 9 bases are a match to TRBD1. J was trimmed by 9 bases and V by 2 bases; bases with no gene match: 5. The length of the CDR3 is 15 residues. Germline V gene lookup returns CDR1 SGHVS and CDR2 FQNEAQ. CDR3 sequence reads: CASSLLDRGISPLHF. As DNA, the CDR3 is TGTGCCAGCAGCTTACTCGACAGGGGGATTTCACCCCTCCACTTT.